This T cell receptor (beta chain) stems from a study of T cells in Graves' hyperthyroidism and ophthalmopathy. Across the study: Prior to any treatment, at the point of initial diagnosis, peripheral blood was collected.

This clonotype has a count of ten or more. V trimming: 5 bases; J trimming: 4 bases; junction bases outside the gene matches: 10. Germline lookup yields CDR1 PRHDT and CDR2 FYEKMQ (reference sequence). There are 16 residues in the CDR3. Regions amplified from RNA transcripts were the TCR beta CDR3 regions. HTBI primers drove first-round RT-PCR of the TCR CDR3. MiXCR was run by TCRdb on the multiplex PCR reads, yielding one entry per CDR3 protein. In the table there are roughly 600,000 distinct CDR3 sequences, approximately 14% of which are singletons. The sample comprised blood. This TCR came from a woman aged 45-59 years with Graves' ophthalmopathy. V and J are TRBV13 and TRBJ2-1; TRBD2 matches 8 bases. CDR3 DNA: TGTGCCAGCAGCCAGAAACCTAGCGGGTTATACAATGAGCAGTTCTTC. It encodes CASSQKPSGLYNEQFF.